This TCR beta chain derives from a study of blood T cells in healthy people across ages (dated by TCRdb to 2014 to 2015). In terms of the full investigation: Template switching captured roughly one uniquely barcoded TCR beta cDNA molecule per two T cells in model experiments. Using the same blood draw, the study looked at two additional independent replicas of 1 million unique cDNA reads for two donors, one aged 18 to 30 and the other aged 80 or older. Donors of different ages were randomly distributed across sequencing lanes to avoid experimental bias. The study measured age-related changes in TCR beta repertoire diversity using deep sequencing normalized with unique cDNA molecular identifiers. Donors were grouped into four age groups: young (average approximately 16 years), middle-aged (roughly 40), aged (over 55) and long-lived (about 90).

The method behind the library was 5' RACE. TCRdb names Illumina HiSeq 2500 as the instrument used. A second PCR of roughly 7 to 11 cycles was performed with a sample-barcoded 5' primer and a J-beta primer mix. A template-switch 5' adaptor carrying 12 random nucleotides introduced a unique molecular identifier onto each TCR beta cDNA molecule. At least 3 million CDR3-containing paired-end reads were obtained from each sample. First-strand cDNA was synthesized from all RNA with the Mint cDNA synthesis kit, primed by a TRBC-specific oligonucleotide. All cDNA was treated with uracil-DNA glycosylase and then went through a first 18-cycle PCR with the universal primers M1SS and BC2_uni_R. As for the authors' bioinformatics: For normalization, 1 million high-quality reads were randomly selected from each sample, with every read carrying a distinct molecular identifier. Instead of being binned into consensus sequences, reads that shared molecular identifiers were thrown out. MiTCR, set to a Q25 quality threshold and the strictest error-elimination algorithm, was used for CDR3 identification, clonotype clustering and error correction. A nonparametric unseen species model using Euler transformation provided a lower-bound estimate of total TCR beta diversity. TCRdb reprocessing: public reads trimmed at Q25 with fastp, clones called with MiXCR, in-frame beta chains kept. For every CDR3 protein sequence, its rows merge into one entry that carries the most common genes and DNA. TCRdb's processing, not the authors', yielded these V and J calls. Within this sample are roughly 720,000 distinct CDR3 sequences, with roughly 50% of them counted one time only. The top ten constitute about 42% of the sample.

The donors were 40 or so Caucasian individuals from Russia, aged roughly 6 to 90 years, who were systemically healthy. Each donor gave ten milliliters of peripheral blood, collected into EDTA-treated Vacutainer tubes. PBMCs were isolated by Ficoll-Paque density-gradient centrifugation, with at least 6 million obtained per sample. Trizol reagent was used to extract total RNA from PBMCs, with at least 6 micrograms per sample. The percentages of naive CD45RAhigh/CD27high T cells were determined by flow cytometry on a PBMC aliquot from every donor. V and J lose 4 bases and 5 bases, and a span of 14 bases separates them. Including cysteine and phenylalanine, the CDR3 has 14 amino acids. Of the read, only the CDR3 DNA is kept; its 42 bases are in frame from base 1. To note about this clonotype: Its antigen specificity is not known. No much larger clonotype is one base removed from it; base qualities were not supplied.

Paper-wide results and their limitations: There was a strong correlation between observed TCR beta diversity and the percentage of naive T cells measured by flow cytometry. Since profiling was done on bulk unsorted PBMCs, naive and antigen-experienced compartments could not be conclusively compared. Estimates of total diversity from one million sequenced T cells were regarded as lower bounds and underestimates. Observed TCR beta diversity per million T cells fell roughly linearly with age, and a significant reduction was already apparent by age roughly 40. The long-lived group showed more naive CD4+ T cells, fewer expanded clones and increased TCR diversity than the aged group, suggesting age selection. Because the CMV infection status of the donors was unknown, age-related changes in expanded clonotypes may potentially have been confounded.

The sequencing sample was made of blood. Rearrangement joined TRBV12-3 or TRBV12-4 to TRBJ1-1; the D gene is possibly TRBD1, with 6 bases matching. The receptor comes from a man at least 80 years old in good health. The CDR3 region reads CASSSVQGWTEAFF. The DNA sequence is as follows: TGTGCCAGCAGTTCCGTACAGGGATGGACTGAAGCTTTCTTT.